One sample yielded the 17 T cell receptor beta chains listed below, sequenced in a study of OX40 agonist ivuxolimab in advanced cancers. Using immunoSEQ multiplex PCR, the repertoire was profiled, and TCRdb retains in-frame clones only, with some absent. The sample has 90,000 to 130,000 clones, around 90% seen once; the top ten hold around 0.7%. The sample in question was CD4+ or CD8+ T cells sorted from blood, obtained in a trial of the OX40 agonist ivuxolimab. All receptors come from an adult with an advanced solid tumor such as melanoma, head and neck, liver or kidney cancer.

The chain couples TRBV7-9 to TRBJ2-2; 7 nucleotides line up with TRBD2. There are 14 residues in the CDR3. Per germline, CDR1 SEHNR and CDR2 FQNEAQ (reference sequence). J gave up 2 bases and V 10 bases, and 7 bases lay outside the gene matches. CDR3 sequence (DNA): TGTGCCACCTCTGGCGGGGGTAACACCGGGGAGCTGTTTTTT. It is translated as CATSGGGNTGELFF.

Written as DNA, the CDR3 is TGTGCCAGCTCAATCCTGGCGGGAACGATTGGGATAGCTAACACAGATACGCAGTATTTT. Its translation is CASSILAGTIGIANTDTQYF. The rearrangement uses TRBV18 and TRBJ2-3, with D possibly being TRBD2 (6 bases). Germline values: CDR1 KGHSH, CDR2 LQKENI. Trimming pared 5 bases from V and 2 bases from J, leaving 29 bases between. The CDR3 covers 20 residues.

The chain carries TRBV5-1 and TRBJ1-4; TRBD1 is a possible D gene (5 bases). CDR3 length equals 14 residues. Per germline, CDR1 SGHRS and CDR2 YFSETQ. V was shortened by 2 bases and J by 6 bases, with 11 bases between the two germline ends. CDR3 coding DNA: TGCGCCAGCAGCTTTAATGGGGGGGATGAAAAACTGTTTTTT. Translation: CASSFNGGDEKLFF.

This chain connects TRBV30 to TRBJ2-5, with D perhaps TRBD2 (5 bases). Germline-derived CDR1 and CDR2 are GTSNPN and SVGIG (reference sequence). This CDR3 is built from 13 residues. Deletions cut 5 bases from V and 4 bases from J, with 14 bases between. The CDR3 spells CAWARGRTETQYF. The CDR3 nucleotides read TGTGCCTGGGCCCGGGGTAGAACAGAGACCCAGTACTTC.

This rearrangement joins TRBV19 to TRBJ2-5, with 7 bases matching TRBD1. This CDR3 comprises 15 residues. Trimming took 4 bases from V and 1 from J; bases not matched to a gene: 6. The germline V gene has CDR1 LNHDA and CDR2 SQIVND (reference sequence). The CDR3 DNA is TGTGCCAGTAGTACCCCAAGACAGGGCCAAGAGACCCAGTACTTC. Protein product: CASSTPRQGQETQYF.

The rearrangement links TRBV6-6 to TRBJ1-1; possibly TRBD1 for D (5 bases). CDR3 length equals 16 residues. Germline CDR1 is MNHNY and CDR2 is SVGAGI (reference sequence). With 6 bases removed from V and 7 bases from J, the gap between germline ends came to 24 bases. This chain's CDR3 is CASRERESGGDSEAFF. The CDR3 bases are TGTGCCAGCAGAGAAAGGGAGTCAGGAGGAGACAGTGAAGCTTTCTTT.

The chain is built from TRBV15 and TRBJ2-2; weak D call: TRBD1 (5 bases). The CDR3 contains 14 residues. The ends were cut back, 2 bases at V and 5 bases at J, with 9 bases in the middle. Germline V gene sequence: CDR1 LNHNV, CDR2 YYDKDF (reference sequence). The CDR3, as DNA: TGTGCCACCAGCAGACAGGGTTGGACCGGGGAGCTGTTTTTT. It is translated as CATSRQGWTGELFF. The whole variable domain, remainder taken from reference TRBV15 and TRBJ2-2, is DAMVIQNPRYQVTQFGKPVTLSCSQTLNHNVMYWYQQKSSQAPKLLFHYYDKDFNNEADTPDNFQSRRPNTSFCFLDIRSPGLGDTAMYLCATSRQGWTGELFFGEGSRLTVL.

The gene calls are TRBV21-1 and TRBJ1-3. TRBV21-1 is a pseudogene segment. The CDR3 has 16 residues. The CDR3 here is CASSKGASTSGNTIYF. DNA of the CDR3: TGTGCCAGCAGCAAAGGTGCAAGTACCTCTGGAAACACCATATATTTT.

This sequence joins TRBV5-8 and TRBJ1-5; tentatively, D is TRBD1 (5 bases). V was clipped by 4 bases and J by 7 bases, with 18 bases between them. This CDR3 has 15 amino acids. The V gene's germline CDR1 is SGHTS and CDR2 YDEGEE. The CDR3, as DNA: TGTGCCAGCAGCCGTCAGGGACGGCTAATACAGCCCCAGCATTTT. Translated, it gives CASSRQGRLIQPQHF.

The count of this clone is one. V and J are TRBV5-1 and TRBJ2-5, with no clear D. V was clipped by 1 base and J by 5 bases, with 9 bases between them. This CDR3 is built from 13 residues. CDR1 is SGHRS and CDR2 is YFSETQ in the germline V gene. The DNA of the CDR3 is TGCGCCAGCAGCTTGAAGGGCCCTGAGACCCAGTACTTC. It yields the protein CASSLKGPETQYF.

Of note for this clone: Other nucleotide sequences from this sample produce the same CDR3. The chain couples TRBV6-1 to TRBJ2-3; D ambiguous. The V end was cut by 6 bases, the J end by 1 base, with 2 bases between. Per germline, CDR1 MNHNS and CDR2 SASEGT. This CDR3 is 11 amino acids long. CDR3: CASSRTDTQYF. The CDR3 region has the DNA TGTGCCAGCAGCCGCACAGATACGCAGTATTTT.

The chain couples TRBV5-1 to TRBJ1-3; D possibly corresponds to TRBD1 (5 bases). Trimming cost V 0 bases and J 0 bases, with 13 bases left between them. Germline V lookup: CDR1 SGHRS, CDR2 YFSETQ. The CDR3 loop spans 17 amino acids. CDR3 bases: TGCGCCAGCAGCTTGGAGGGGCCCGGGGGCTCTGGAAACACCATATATTTT. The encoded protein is CASSLEGPGGSGNTIYF.

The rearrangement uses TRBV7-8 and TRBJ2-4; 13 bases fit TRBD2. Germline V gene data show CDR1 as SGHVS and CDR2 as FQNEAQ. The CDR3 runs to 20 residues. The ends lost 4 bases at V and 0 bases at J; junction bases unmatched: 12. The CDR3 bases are TGTGCCAGCAGCTCAACCACTAGCGGGAGGGGCGGGATAGCCAAAAACATTCAGTACTTC. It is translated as CASSSTTSGRGGIAKNIQYF.

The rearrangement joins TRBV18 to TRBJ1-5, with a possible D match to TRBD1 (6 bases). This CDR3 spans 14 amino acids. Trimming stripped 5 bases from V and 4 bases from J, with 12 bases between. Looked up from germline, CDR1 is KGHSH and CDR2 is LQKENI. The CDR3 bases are TGTGCCAGCTCAACTGGCAGGGGAAATCAGCCCCAGCATTTT. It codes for CASSTGRGNQPQHF.

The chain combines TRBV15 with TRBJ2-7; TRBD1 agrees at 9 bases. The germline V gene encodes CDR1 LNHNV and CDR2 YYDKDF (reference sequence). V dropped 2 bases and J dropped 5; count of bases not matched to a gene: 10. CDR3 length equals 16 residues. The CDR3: CATSRPTGTGYHEQYF. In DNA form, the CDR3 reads TGTGCCACCAGCAGACCCACCGGGACAGGGTACCACGAGCAGTACTTC. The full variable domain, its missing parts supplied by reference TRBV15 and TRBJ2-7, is DAMVIQNPRYQVTQFGKPVTLSCSQTLNHNVMYWYQQKSSQAPKLLFHYYDKDFNNEADTPDNFQSRRPNTSFCFLDIRSPGLGDTAMYLCATSRPTGTGYHEQYFGPGTRLTVT.

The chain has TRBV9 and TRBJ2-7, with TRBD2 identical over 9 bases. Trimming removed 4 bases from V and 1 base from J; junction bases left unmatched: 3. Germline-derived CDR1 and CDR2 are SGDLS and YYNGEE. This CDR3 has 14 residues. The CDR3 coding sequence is TGTGCCAGCAGCACTCTAGCGGGGTCCTACGAGCAGTACTTC. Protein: CASSTLAGSYEQYF.

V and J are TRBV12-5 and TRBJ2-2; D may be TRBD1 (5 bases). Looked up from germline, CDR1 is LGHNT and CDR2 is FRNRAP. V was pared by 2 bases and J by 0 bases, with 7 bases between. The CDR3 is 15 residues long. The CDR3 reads CASGLWGTNTGELFF. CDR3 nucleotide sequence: TGTGCTAGTGGTTTGTGGGGCACGAACACCGGGGAGCTGTTTTTT.